This T cell receptor (beta chain) was observed in a study of T cells in localized non-small cell lung cancer. Whole-study findings and limits: Tumor trailed uninvolved adjacent lung in T cell clonality, which peaked there.

The V end lost 9 bases, the J end lost 6 bases, and 8 bases lay between the germline ends. Per the germline V gene, CDR1 is SNHLY and CDR2 is FYNNEI. The CDR3 totals 11 residues. Worth noting for this clone: What it binds is not known.

The table came from immunoSEQ multiplex PCR; TCRdb's copy has only in-frame clones and leaves some out. The sample comprises over 30,000 clones, about 78% of which are singletons, and about 38% rests with the top ten. The sample consisted of peripheral blood, taken before any cancer treatment. The rearrangement uses TRBV2 and TRBJ1-4; no clear D. The sequence came from a male donor aged 60 or over with stage II squamous cell lung carcinoma. The CDR3 DNA follows: TGTGCCAGTACGTTTGATGAAAAACTGTTTTTT. Protein sequence: CASTFDEKLFF.